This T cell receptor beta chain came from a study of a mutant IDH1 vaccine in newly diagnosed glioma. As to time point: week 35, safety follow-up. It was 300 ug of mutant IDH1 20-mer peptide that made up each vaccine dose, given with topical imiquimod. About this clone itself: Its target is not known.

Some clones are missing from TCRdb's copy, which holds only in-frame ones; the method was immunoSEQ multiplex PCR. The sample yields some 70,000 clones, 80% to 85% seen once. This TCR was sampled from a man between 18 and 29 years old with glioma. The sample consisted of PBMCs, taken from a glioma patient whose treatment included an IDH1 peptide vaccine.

CDR3 sequence reads: CASSVGGGLVTTEAFF. The CDR3 nucleotides read TGTGCCAGCAGCGTAGGGGGGGGACTCGTCACCACTGAAGCTTTCTTT. The V call is TRBV9, the J call TRBJ1-1; D is possibly TRBD1 (5 bases). Per the germline V gene, CDR1 is SGDLS and CDR2 is YYNGEE. The V gene lost 0 bases and the J gene lost 4 bases, with 16 bases spanning the gap. The CDR3 loop spans 16 amino acids.